What follows are 18 T cell receptor beta chains derived from one specimen sequenced in a study of blood T cell repertoires in COVID-19 (dated by TCRdb to about 2020). The method behind the library was the immunoSEQ multiplex PCR assay. TCRdb stores this immuneACCESS table with in-frame sequences only. Part of the clones is absent; in the studies checked, under half of the shortfall reflects unresolved V genes, and no reason is known for the rest. The sample table holds around 86,000 clones, of which under 85% were seen once. The top ten hold around 12% of the sample. The sample taken for sequencing was peripheral blood. These TCRs come from a human donor in a cohort sampled during active COVID-19.

The chain has TRBV6-5 and TRBJ1-3; D is perhaps TRBD1 (6 bases). The germline V gene has CDR1 MNHEY and CDR2 SVGAGI. The CDR3 loop spans 14 amino acids. With 10 bases removed from V and 1 base from J, the gap between germline ends came to 14 bases. DNA for the CDR3: TGTGCCACATTGGGACACGCATCTGGAAACACCATATATTTT. Translation gives CATLGHASGNTIYF.

This chain joins TRBV10-3 and TRBJ1-1; 12 nucleotides match TRBD1. The germline V gene encodes CDR1 ENHRY and CDR2 SYGVKD. The CDR3 is made up of 17 amino acids. V gave up 5 bases and J gave up 6 bases; unmatched junction bases: 13. The CDR3 region has the DNA TGTGCCATCAGTTCCGGGACAGGGGGCGCCGGGAGCCCTGAAGCTTTCTTT. Translation: CAISSGTGGAGSPEAFF.

The genes are TRBV28 and TRBJ1-1; weak D call: TRBD1 (5 bases). This CDR3 region has 16 residues. Deletions cut 5 bases from V and 2 bases from J, with 18 bases between. CDR1 and CDR2 from the germline V gene are MDHEN and SYDVKM. CDR3 residues: CASSPPWGRGNTEAFF. The CDR3 coding sequence is TGTGCCAGCAGTCCCCCGTGGGGGAGGGGAAACACTGAAGCTTTCTTT.

The chain has TRBV5-1 and TRBJ2-5, with TRBD2 matching over 8 bases. The CDR3 is 18 residues long. CDR1 SGHRS and CDR2 YFSETQ come from the germline V gene. The ends lost 1 base at V and 1 base at J; junction bases unmatched: 12. The CDR3 region has the DNA TGCGCCAGCAGCTTGTTTTTGAGCAGTGCGGGGGGCCAAGAGACCCAGTACTTC. Its protein is CASSLFLSSAGGQETQYF. Supplemented by reference TRBV5-1 and TRBJ2-5, the full variable domain reads KAGVTQTPRYLIKTRGQQVTLSCSPISGHRSVSWYQQTPGQGLQFLFEYFSETQRNKGNFPGRFSGRQFSNSRSEMNVSTLELGDSALYLCASSLFLSSAGGQETQYFGPGTRLLVL.

This chain joins TRBV6-2 or TRBV6-3 and TRBJ2-1; D possibly corresponds to TRBD1 (6 bases). The CDR3 contains 15 residues. Trimming removed 5 bases from V and 3 bases from J, with 14 bases in between. Germline V gene data show CDR1 as MNHEY and CDR2 as SVGEGT. CDR3 sequence: CASSITGIGYNEQFF. The CDR3 DNA is TGTGCCAGCAGTATAACAGGGATTGGCTACAATGAGCAGTTCTTC.

The chain employs TRBV10-3 and TRBJ2-5, with TRBD1 identical over 7 bases. The germline gives CDR1 ENHRY, CDR2 SYGVKD. This CDR3 contains 13 residues. V lost 5 bases to trimming and J lost 1 base; unmatched junction nucleotides: 1. The CDR3 region is CAISRDSQETQYF. In DNA form, the CDR3 reads TGTGCCATCAGTCGGGACAGCCAAGAGACCCAGTACTTC.

The V gene is TRBV27, the J gene TRBJ1-4, with D perhaps matching TRBD1 (6 bases). There are 18 residues in the CDR3. Germline CDR1 reads MNHEY; CDR2 reads SMNVEV (reference sequence). Between the trimmed V and J ends, which lost 3 bases and 0 bases, there was a span of 17 bases. CDR3 sequence reads: CASSFHLLTGSTNEKLFF. CDR3 coding DNA: TGTGCCAGCAGTTTTCACCTACTGACAGGCTCAACTAATGAAAAACTGTTTTTT.

The chain has TRBV19 and TRBJ2-2, with 7 positions matching TRBD2. CDR3 length equals 13 residues. From germline, CDR1 is LNHDA and CDR2 SQIVND (reference sequence). Losses at the gene ends were 3 bases for V and 9 bases for J; bases not matched to a gene: 4. The CDR3 protein is CASSIGGIRELFF. The DNA of the CDR3 is TGTGCCAGTAGTATCGGGGGGATCCGGGAGCTGTTTTTT.

This clone was seen only once. The chain recombines TRBV20-1 with TRBJ1-1, with 8 bases fitting TRBD1. The CDR3 spans 11 residues. The germline V gene encodes CDR1 DFQATT and CDR2 SNEGSKA (reference sequence). Trimming at V came to 8 bases and at J to 3 bases, leaving 2 bases not matched to a gene. Here the CDR3 reads CSQQGDTEAFF. CDR3 nucleotides: TGCAGTCAACAGGGGGACACTGAAGCTTTCTTT.

The chain has TRBV7-9 and TRBJ1-2; 7 nucleotides line up with TRBD1. CDR1 SEHNR and CDR2 FQNEAQ come from the germline V gene (reference sequence). Losses at the gene ends were 7 bases for V and 6 bases for J; bases not matched to a gene: 8. This CDR3 comprises 13 residues. The CDR3 sequence: CASNRQGGHGYTF. The CDR3 nucleotides are TGTGCCAGCAACCGACAGGGAGGCCATGGCTACACCTTC.

The V gene is TRBV30, the J gene TRBJ1-3, with TRBD1 as a possible D gene (6 bases). The germline gives CDR1 GTSNPN, CDR2 SVGIG (reference sequence). The CDR3 loop spans 14 amino acids. V was trimmed by 4 bases and J by 3 bases, leaving 13 bases between them. The CDR3 here is CAWTTGQDGNTIYF. In nucleotides, the CDR3 is TGTGCCTGGACTACAGGGCAGGATGGAAACACCATATATTTT.

V gene TRBV10-3 combines with J gene TRBJ1-6; D gene uncertain. Trimming took 3 bases from V and 4 from J, leaving 10 bases between them. This CDR3 has 15 amino acids. CDR1 and CDR2 (germline): ENHRY, SYGVKD. The CDR3 sequence is CAISDRRGYNSPLHF. The CDR3 region has the DNA TGTGCCATCAGTGACCGACGGGGTTATAATTCACCCCTCCACTTT.

The CDR3 loop reads CSAPLAVKAYNEQFF. Written as DNA, the CDR3 is TGCAGCGCCCCCCTAGCGGTAAAGGCCTACAATGAGCAGTTCTTC. The rearrangement uses TRBV29-1 and TRBJ2-1, with TRBD2 identical over 7 bases. Germline V lookup: CDR1 SQVTM, CDR2 ANQGSEA. The CDR3 extends over 15 amino acids. Trimming at V came to 7 bases and at J to 2 bases, leaving 11 bases not matched to a gene.

In this sample, this clone turned up a few times. This chain joins TRBV12-3 or TRBV12-4 and TRBJ1-2; D is undetermined. This CDR3 is 12 amino acids long. Trimming took off 6 bases at V and 8 bases at J, with 13 bases between the two ends. The CDR3 nucleotides are TGTGCCAGCAGGAGGGCCCGGGAGGGCTACACCTTC. Residues: CASRRAREGYTF.

V and J are TRBV4-3 and TRBJ1-2, with TRBD1 matching 7 bases. Germline V lookup: CDR1 LGHNA, CDR2 YSLEER. This CDR3 contains 16 residues. V lost 0 bases to trimming and J lost 5 bases; unmatched junction nucleotides: 9. The CDR3 DNA is TGCGCCAGCAGCCAAGATGGGACAGCCTTTGGGTATGGCTACACCTTC. Its protein is CASSQDGTAFGYGYTF.

To note about this clone: Other nucleotide sequences in the sample specify the same CDR3. V usage is TRBV9 and J usage is TRBJ1-3, with D unresolved. Germline CDR1 is SGDLS and CDR2 is YYNGEE. V lost 0 bases and J 4 bases, leaving 11 bases between the germline ends. The CDR3 runs to 15 residues. CDR3 sequence: CASSVAGVGGNTIYF. CDR3 nucleotides: TGTGCCAGCAGCGTAGCGGGAGTGGGCGGAAACACCATATATTTT.

This chain links TRBV5-6 with TRBJ1-6, with D uncertain. Per germline, CDR1 SGHDT and CDR2 YYEEEE. V was cut by 0 bases and J by 7 bases, with 14 bases left in between. The CDR3 has 16 residues. This chain's CDR3 is CASSLGLGSLNSPLHF. In nucleotides, the CDR3 is TGTGCCAGCAGCTTGGGGCTGGGCAGCTTAAATTCACCCCTCCACTTT.

The V and J genes are TRBV10-3 and TRBJ1-2; 7 positions match TRBD1. The V and J ends lost 0 bases and 3 bases, in that order; junction bases with no gene match: 1. Germline lookup yields CDR1 ENHRY and CDR2 SYGVKD. The CDR3 contains 14 residues. The CDR3 sequence: CAISESRGHYGYTF. The CDR3 region has the DNA TGTGCCATCAGTGAGTCGAGGGGGCACTATGGCTACACCTTC.